The rows below give T cell receptor beta chains drawn from one sample of a study of T cell changes during pregnancy in multiple sclerosis. Only in-frame clones appear in the TCRdb table, and some are missing; sequencing was by immunoSEQ multiplex PCR. This sample carries about 43,000 clones, roughly 90% of them seen once, and the ten largest clones take roughly 4.8%. The sample here was peripheral blood, taken in the second trimester of pregnancy. Source of these receptors: a female donor in good health, enrolled as a control in a pregnancy study. CDR3s include the opening cysteine and the closing phenylalanine or tryptophan. A D gene is named only where the DNA matches it firmly.

>TRBV4-1|TRBD1|TRBJ1-1
CASSQDLQGAMNTEAFF
TGCGCCAGCAGCCAAGATTTACAGGGGGCGATGAACACTGAAGCTTTCTTT
>TRBV19|TRBD2|TRBJ2-2
CASTLSGGYTGELFF
TGTGCCAGTACTCTAAGCGGGGGTTACACCGGGGAGCTGTTTTTT
>TRBV10-3|TRBD1|TRBJ1-6
CAIRMDRADNSPLHF
TGTGCCATCAGGATGGACAGGGCGGACAATTCACCCCTCCACTTT
>TRBV30|TRBD1|TRBJ1-6
CATGQGLSPLHF
TGTGCGACGGGACAGGGGTTGTCACCCCTCCACTTT
>TRBV5-4|TRBD1|TRBJ2-7
CASSFSGQAYEQYF
TGTGCCAGCAGCTTTTCCGGACAGGCCTACGAGCAGTACTTC
>TRBV2|-|TRBJ1-4
CASSETDYFNEKLFF
TGTGCCAGCAGTGAAACAGATTATTTTAATGAAAAACTGTTTTTT
>TRBV7-2|-|TRBJ1-3
CASTPDSNSGNTIYF
TGTGCCAGCACCCCGGACAGCAACTCTGGAAACACCATATATTTT
>TRBV19|-|TRBJ2-1
CASSFRDGVWGDNEQFF
TGTGCCAGTAGTTTCCGAGACGGGGTTTGGGGAGACAATGAGCAGTTCTTC
>TRBV4-3|TRBD2|TRBJ2-1
CASSTSGGSYNEQFF
TGCGCCAGCAGCACTAGCGGGGGCTCCTACAATGAGCAGTTCTTC
>TRBV30|TRBD1|TRBJ2-7
CAWDRGRREQYF
TGTGCCTGGGACAGGGGGCGAAGGGAGCAGTACTTC
>TRBV7-7|TRBD1|TRBJ2-3
CASSQTGGGPDTQYF
TGTGCTAGCAGCCAAACAGGGGGCGGGCCAGATACGCAGTATTTT
>TRBV11-3|-|TRBJ1-1
CASPSLTEAFF
TGTGCCAGCCCCTCTTTGACTGAAGCTTTCTTT
>TRBV18|TRBD2|TRBJ2-1
CASSPPRLAGGRSSYNEQFF
TGTGCCAGCTCACCCCCCCGACTAGCGGGGGGCAGAAGCTCCTACAATGAGCAGTTCTTC